This T cell receptor (beta chain) was retrieved from a study of T cells in tuberculosis. Findings and caveats of the study: The stringent gate may have excluded weak CD1B-GMM tetramer binders.

The repertoire was sequenced with immunoSEQ multiplex PCR; TCRdb's copy has only in-frame clones and lacks some. The sample shows about 58,000 clones, 70% to 90% of them seen only once. Germline CDR1 reads SGHNT; CDR2 reads YYREEE (reference sequence). V was trimmed by 4 bases and J by 5 bases, leaving 15 bases between them. This CDR3 comprises 14 residues. After thawing and overnight rest, PBMC were stained with GMM-loaded CD1B tetramer, viability dye and anti-CD3 for sorting. C32 glucose monomycolate from Rhodococcus equi was loaded onto the CD1B tetramers. CD14-expressing monocytes were removed from PBMC before cryopreservation and sorting. Approximately 91,000 tetramer-negative cells were sorted from each donor. Points on this clone: The sample contains more than one DNA sequence encoding this CDR3.

The clonotype comes from an adult woman with latent tuberculosis. The material sequenced was CD1b-GMM tetramer-negative cells sorted from PBMCs. This chain connects TRBV5-4 to TRBJ2-5; D gene ambiguous. The CDR3 region has the DNA TGTGCCAGCAGCCTCGGCCCTAGTCAGGAGACCCAGTACTTC. This codes for CASSLGPSQETQYF.